The entry below describes one TCR beta chain. From the reads, TCRdb called clonotypes with MiXCR, one entry per CDR3 protein. This sample yields about 160,000 distinct CDR3 sequences, of which more than 15% are seen a single time; 15% to 20% belongs to the top ten. CDR1 is SGHAT, CDR2 FQNNGV, per germline. With 5 bases removed from V and 4 bases from J, the gap between germline ends came to 10 bases. The CDR3 runs to 13 residues. The data derive from a study of T cell repertoires in cytomegalovirus infection. The overall study: Shared public TCR beta signatures pointed to both CMV infection and a matching HLA type.

The specimen was CD8+ T cells from PBMCs. The sequence came from a human donor in good health (CMV status not recorded). Some clones in this sample may be carry-over from other donors' samples. This rearrangement joins TRBV11-2 to TRBJ2-3; D gene uncertain. The CDR3 sequence is CASSPPSPDTQYF. CDR3 nucleotides: TGTGCCAGCAGCCCCCCGAGCCCAGATACGCAGTATTTT.